Presented here are 27 T cell receptor beta chains from one specimen sequenced in a study of blood T cells in healthy people across ages. Together with a sample-barcoded 5' primer, a J-beta primer mix was included in a second PCR lasting roughly 6 to 12 cycles. TCRdb reprocessed the 5' RACE reads with MiXCR, giving one entry per CDR3 protein. Among 1.5 million to 2 million distinct CDR3 sequences listed, roughly 43% were seen once. The specimen was blood. These TCRs come from a human donor in good health.

This clonotype has just a few counts. V is TRBV20-1 and J is TRBJ2-3, with 8 bases lining up with TRBD2. The CDR3 runs 13 residues. V lost 6 bases to trimming and J lost 2 bases; unmatched junction nucleotides: 4. CDR1 is DFQATT, CDR2 SNEGSKA, per germline (reference sequence). Here the CDR3 DNA reads TGCAGTGCCGCGGGGGGCCCCACAGATACGCAGTATTTT. Amino acids: CSAAGGPTDTQYF.

This clonotype showed up just a few times. The gene calls are TRBV7-2 and TRBJ1-3; D possibly corresponds to TRBD1 (6 bases). The germline V gene encodes CDR1 SGHTA and CDR2 FQGNSA. Trimming removed 4 bases at V and 4 bases at J, with 14 bases between. This CDR3 has 15 residues. Here the CDR3 reads CASSSETGSGNTIYF. The CDR3 coding sequence is TGTGCCAGCAGCTCAGAGACAGGCTCCGGAAACACCATATATTTT.

A word on this clonotype: One end of the junction fails to match germline, which may point to a read error. This sequence joins TRBV20-1 and TRBJ2-7; TRBD2 matches at 9 bases. Germline CDR1 DFQATT, CDR2 SNEGSKA (reference sequence). The CDR3 length is 14 residues. The CDR3 protein is CCAINAGGPSEQYF. The DNA for the CDR3 is TGCTGTGCTATAAACGCGGGGGGGCCTAGCGAGCAGTACTTC.

This clonotype came up a few times. The chain links TRBV4-2 to TRBJ1-1; D possibly corresponds to TRBD1 (6 bases). V lost 3 bases, J lost 4 bases, and 18 bases lay in between. The CDR3 extends over 16 amino acids. Germline values: CDR1 LGHNA, CDR2 YNFKEQ. CDR3 sequence (DNA): TGTGCCAGCAGCCAGGAGCCTAGGGGGAGAGGCACTGAAGCTTTCTTT. It codes for CASSQEPRGRGTEAFF.

The chain employs TRBV4-3 and TRBJ2-6, with a weak D call TRBD1 (5 bases). There are 16 residues in the CDR3. Germline assignment: CDR1 LGHNA and CDR2 YSLEER. Trimming took off 7 bases at V and 4 bases at J, with 17 bases between the two ends. The CDR3 here is CASTLTSGSGANVLTF. The CDR3 DNA is TGCGCCAGCACCTTAACTTCAGGGTCCGGGGCCAACGTCCTGACTTTC.

This chain joins TRBV7-2 and TRBJ1-1; D is possibly TRBD1 (5 bases). CDR3 length equals 13 residues. The germline V gene has CDR1 SGHTA and CDR2 FQGNSA. V was trimmed by 4 bases and J by 3 bases, leaving 9 bases between them. CDR3 sequence: CASSWDWDTEAFF. CDR3 DNA sequence: TGTGCCAGCAGCTGGGACTGGGACACTGAAGCTTTCTTT.

This chain connects TRBV11-2 to TRBJ2-1; unclear D gene. The CDR3 runs 12 residues. V lost 5 bases and J lost 7, with 9 bases in between. Germline loops: CDR1 SGHAT, CDR2 FQNNGV. The CDR3 here is CASSTSWNEQFF. The CDR3 nucleotides are TGTGCCAGCAGCACCTCGTGGAATGAGCAGTTCTTC.

The rearrangement joins TRBV4-1 to TRBJ1-2; D remains ambiguous. CDR1 and CDR2 from the germline V gene are MGHRA and YSYEKL. Trimming took 2 bases from V and 10 from J, leaving 20 bases between them. This CDR3 comprises 15 residues. In nucleotides, the CDR3 is TGCGCCAGCAGCCAAAACCGGTTTAATGGGGTGGACTACACCTTC. Its protein is CASSQNRFNGVDYTF.

Worth noting for this clonotype: One end of the junction does not line up with germline, which may come from a read error. The chain combines TRBV20-1 with TRBJ1-2; D gene uncertain. The germline V gene encodes CDR1 DFQATT and CDR2 SNEGSKA (reference sequence). This CDR3 contains 13 residues. CDR3 protein: CSTRVGRRDGYTF. Here the CDR3 DNA reads TGTAGTACTAGAGTTGGCAGGCGGGATGGCTACACCTTC.

This rearrangement joins TRBV28 to TRBJ2-1; D is undetermined. Trimming removed 1 base from V and 2 bases from J, with 9 bases in between. The CDR3 sequence is 15 residues long. CDR1 is MDHEN and CDR2 is SYDVKM in the germline V gene. The CDR3 protein is CASSLFSETYNEQFF. DNA of the CDR3: TGTGCCAGCAGTTTATTCTCAGAGACCTACAATGAGCAGTTCTTC.

The chain has TRBV7-2 and TRBJ1-5, with D unresolved. With 8 bases removed from V and 5 bases from J, the gap between germline ends came to 13 bases. The CDR3 totals 13 residues. CDR1 SGHTA and CDR2 FQGNSA come from the germline V gene. The CDR3 spells CASGWQPDQPQHF. The CDR3 DNA reads TGTGCCAGCGGTTGGCAGCCTGATCAGCCCCAGCATTTT.

The V gene is TRBV5-1, the J gene TRBJ2-7; D is unresolved. CDR3 length: 14 residues. V was pared by 3 bases and J by 2 bases, with 12 bases between. Germline values: CDR1 SGHRS, CDR2 YFSETQ. DNA of the CDR3: TGCGCCAGCAGCTCGCCCGAGCAGACCTACGAGCAGTACTTC. This gives the protein CASSSPEQTYEQYF.

The chain is built from TRBV7-9 and TRBJ1-2, with D maybe TRBD1 (5 bases). Trimming stripped 6 bases from V and 7 bases from J, with 21 bases between. This CDR3 has 15 amino acids. CDR1 is SEHNR and CDR2 is FQNEAQ in the germline V gene (reference sequence). The CDR3 region is CASSPVQGRQSGYTF. The CDR3 DNA reads as TGTGCCAGCAGTCCAGTTCAGGGTCGTCAGAGTGGCTACACCTTC.

V gene TRBV10-3 combines with J gene TRBJ1-1, with D tentatively TRBD1 (5 bases). V was clipped by 4 bases and J by 6 bases, with 12 bases between them. In germline, CDR1 is ENHRY, CDR2 SYGVKD. The CDR3 covers 13 residues. The CDR3 protein is CAISGSGGAEAFF. CDR3 coding DNA: TGTGCCATCAGTGGTTCGGGGGGTGCTGAAGCTTTCTTT.

This clonotype was seen more than once but under ten times. This rearrangement joins TRBV7-9 to TRBJ1-2, with 7 bases fitting TRBD1. V dropped 7 bases and J dropped 5; count of bases not matched to a gene: 7. Germline lookup yields CDR1 SEHNR and CDR2 FQNEAQ (reference sequence). CDR3 length equals 13 residues. CDR3: CASTKTGVYGYTF. CDR3 DNA sequence: TGTGCCAGCACTAAAACAGGGGTGTATGGCTACACCTTC. The full variable domain, rest sourced from reference TRBV7-9 and TRBJ1-2, is DTGVSQNPRHKITKRGQNVTFRCDPISEHNRLYWYRQTLGQGPEFLTYFQNEAQLEKSRLLSDRFSAERPKGSFSTLEIQRTEQGDSAMYLCASTKTGVYGYTFGSGTRLTVV.

This clonotype was seen repeatedly, ten times or more. The chain employs TRBV29-1 and TRBJ2-1, with D possibly matching TRBD1 (6 bases). Germline CDR1 and CDR2: SQVTM and ANQGSEA. Trimming cost V 2 bases and J 4 bases, with 18 bases left between them. The CDR3 runs 16 residues. CDR3 sequence: CSVENPSRTAYNEQFF. The CDR3 DNA reads as TGCAGCGTTGAAAACCCGTCTCGGACAGCTTACAATGAGCAGTTCTTC.

The chain recombines TRBV20-1 with TRBJ1-1; 8 nucleotides align to TRBD1. The CDR3 loop spans 15 amino acids. Germline CDR1 is DFQATT and CDR2 is SNEGSKA (reference sequence). V lost 3 bases and J lost 1; bases outside the gene matches: 7. In DNA, the CDR3 is TGCAGTGCTAGTTATCAGGGGGCATGGAACACTGAAGCTTTCTTT. This translates into CSASYQGAWNTEAFF.

This clonotype turned up a few times. In DNA, the CDR3 is TGTGCCAGCAGCTCCGGGCCTGCTAACGAGCAGTACTTC. Translated, it gives CASSSGPANEQYF. The rearrangement links TRBV7-9 to TRBJ2-5; no reliable D call. The DNA end lines up better with TRBJ2-7; the J call may be wrong. The V gene's germline CDR1 is SEHNR and CDR2 FQNEAQ (reference sequence). The length of the CDR3 is 13 residues.

The V and J genes are TRBV20-1 and TRBJ1-2, with D unclear. Germline CDR1 is DFQATT and CDR2 is SNEGSKA (reference sequence). Trimming stripped 4 bases from V and 4 bases from J, with 13 bases between. The CDR3 is 13 residues long. The CDR3 loop reads CSANLRLGYGYTF. CDR3 nucleotides: TGCAGTGCTAACCTCCGGCTGGGCTATGGCTACACCTTC.

A remark on this clonotype: This may come from a read error, since a much larger clone is one base off. The chain carries TRBV7-9 and TRBJ2-4; 10 positions agree with TRBD1. The end of the DNA is better explained by TRBJ2-7, so the J call may be wrong. The CDR3 extends over 14 amino acids. CDR1 and CDR2 (germline): SEHNR, FQNEAQ (reference sequence). The CDR3: CASGRTGGTYEQYF. CDR3 in DNA: TGTGCCAGCGGCCGGACAGGGGGGACCTACGAGCAGTACTTC.

In this sample, this clonotype turned up once. This chain connects TRBV4-2 to TRBJ2-5; 10 bases match TRBD1. CDR3 size: 16 residues. The V and J ends lost 5 bases and 4 bases, in that order; junction bases with no gene match: 10. Per germline, CDR1 LGHNA and CDR2 YNFKEQ. The CDR3, as DNA: TGTGCCAGCAGCGCACAGACAGGGGGCGAGGCAGAGACCCAGTACTTC. It translates to CASSAQTGGEAETQYF.

The gene calls are TRBV7-2 and TRBJ1-1; TRBD1 aligns across 7 bases. The junction had 6 bases not matched to a gene; V was cut back by 4 bases and J by 4 bases. The V gene's germline CDR1 is SGHTA and CDR2 FQGNSA. The length of the CDR3 is 14 residues. The CDR3: CASSSYRGGTEAFF. CDR3 in DNA: TGTGCCAGCAGCTCATACAGGGGTGGCACTGAAGCTTTCTTT. Complete variable domain (other parts from reference TRBV7-2 and TRBJ1-1): GAGVSQSPSNKVTEKGKDVELRCDPISGHTALYWYRQSLGQGLEFLIYFQGNSAPDKSGLPSDRFSAERTGGSVSTLTIQRTQQEDSAVYLCASSSYRGGTEAFFGQGTRLTVV.

The gene calls are TRBV7-9 and TRBJ2-5; no definite D call. Germline V gene data show CDR1 as SEHNR and CDR2 as FQNEAQ (reference sequence). The CDR3 is 12 residues long. V was pared by 5 bases and J by 5 bases, with 9 bases between. CDR3: CASSRLTETQYF. CDR3 in DNA: TGTGCCAGCAGCCGTCTGACGGAGACCCAGTACTTC.

The V gene is TRBV5-1, the J gene TRBJ2-4; TRBD2 might be the D (5 bases). The J call may be in error: the DNA end matches TRBJ2-7 better. The length of the CDR3 is 12 residues. The V gene's germline CDR1 is SGHRS and CDR2 YFSETQ. CDR3 nucleotides: TGCGCCAGCAGAGAGGGTACCTACGAGCAGTACTTC. This gives the protein CASREGTYEQYF.

The chain recombines TRBV14 with TRBJ1-2, with 11 positions matching TRBD1. Germline V CDR1 and CDR2: SGHDN, FVKESK. V was pared by 4 bases and J by 4 bases, with 5 bases of the junction left unmatched. This CDR3 is 15 amino acids long. CDR3 sequence: CASSPWTGGGYGYTF. CDR3 sequence (DNA): TGTGCCAGCAGCCCGTGGACAGGGGGCGGCTATGGCTACACCTTC.

The rearrangement links TRBV19 to TRBJ1-2; D is perhaps TRBD1 (5 bases). Germline V CDR1 and CDR2: LNHDA, SQIVND (reference sequence). With 3 bases removed from V and 8 bases from J, the gap between germline ends came to 7 bases. The CDR3 runs 11 residues. DNA for the CDR3: TGTGCCAGTAGTATCCAGGGCGGCTACACCTTC. It translates to CASSIQGGYTF.

The V and J genes are TRBV11-3 and TRBJ2-3; 8 bases are shared with TRBD2. CDR3 length equals 16 residues. Germline values: CDR1 SGHNT, CDR2 YENEEA. V shed 5 bases, J shed 4 bases, and the junction held 11 bases outside the gene matches. CDR3 coding DNA: TGTGCCAGCAGCCTCCTAACGGGGGGGCCCGCAGATACGCAGTATTTT. This sequence encodes CASSLLTGGPADTQYF.